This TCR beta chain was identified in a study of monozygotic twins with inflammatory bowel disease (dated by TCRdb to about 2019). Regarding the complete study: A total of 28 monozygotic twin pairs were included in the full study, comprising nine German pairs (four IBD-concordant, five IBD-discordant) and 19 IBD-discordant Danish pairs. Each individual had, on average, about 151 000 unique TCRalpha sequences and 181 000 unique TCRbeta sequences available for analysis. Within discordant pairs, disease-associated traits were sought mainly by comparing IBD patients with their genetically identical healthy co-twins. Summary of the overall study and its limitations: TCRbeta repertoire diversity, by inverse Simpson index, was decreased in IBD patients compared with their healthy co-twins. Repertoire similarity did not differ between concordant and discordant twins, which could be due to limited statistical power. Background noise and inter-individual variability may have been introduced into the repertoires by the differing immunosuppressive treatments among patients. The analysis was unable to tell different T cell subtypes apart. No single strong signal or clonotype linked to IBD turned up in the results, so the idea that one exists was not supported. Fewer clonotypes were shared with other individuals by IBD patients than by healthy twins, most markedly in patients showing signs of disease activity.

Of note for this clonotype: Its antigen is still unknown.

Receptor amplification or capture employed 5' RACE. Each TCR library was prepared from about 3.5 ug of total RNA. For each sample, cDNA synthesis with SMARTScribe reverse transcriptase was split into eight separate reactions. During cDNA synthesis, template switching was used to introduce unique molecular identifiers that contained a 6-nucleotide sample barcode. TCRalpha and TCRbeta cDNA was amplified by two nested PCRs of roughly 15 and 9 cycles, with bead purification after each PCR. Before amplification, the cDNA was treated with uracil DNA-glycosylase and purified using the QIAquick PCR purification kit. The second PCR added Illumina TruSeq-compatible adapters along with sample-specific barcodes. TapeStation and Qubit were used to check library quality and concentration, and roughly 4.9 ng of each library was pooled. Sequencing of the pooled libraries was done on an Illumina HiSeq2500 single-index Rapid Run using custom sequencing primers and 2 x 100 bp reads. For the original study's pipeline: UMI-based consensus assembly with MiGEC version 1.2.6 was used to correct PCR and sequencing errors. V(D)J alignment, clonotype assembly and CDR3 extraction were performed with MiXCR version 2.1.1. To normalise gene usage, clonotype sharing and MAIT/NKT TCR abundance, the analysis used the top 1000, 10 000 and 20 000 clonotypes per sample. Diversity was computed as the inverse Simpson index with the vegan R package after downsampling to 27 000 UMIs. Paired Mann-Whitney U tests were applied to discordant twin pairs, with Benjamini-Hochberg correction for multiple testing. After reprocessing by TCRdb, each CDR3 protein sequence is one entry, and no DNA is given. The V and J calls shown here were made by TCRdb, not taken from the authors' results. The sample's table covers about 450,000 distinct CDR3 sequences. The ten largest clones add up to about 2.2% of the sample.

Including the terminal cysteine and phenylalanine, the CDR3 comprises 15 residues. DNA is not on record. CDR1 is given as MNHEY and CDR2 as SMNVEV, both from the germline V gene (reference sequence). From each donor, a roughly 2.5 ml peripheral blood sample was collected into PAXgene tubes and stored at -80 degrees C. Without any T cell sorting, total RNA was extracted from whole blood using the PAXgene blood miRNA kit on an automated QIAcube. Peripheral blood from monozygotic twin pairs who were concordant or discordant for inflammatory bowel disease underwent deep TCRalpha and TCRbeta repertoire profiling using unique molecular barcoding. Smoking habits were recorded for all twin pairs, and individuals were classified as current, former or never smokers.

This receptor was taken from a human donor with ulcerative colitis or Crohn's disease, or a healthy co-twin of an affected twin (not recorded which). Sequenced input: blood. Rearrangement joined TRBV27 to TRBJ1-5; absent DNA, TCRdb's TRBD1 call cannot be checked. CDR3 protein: CASRSMGQGDQPQHF.